This T cell receptor beta chain was recovered during a study of PD-L1 blockade in urothelial cancer. For the study at large: Prior chemotherapy ranged from 0 to 3 regimens per patient.

The CDR3 extends over 15 amino acids. Germline CDR1 reads SEHNR; CDR2 reads FQNEAQ (reference sequence). The V end lost 8 bases, the J end lost 4 bases, and 18 bases lay between the germline ends. Concerning this clone: Its target is not known.

Method: immunoSEQ multiplex PCR; TCRdb's copy keeps in-frame clones and lacks some. This sample has under 30,000 clones, with 84% found just once. General study points: Tumor-associated clones in blood expanded more at 3 weeks in durable-benefit patients.

V is TRBV7-9 and J is TRBJ1-3; weak D call: TRBD1 (6 bases). The receptor was derived from an older man with urothelial cancer. The sequencing used PBMCs, collected around atezolizumab (anti-PD-L1) treatment. The CDR3 loop reads CASRPRGQGGNTIYF. CDR3 DNA sequence: TGTGCCAGCCGTCCTCGAGGCCAGGGGGGAAACACCATATATTTT.